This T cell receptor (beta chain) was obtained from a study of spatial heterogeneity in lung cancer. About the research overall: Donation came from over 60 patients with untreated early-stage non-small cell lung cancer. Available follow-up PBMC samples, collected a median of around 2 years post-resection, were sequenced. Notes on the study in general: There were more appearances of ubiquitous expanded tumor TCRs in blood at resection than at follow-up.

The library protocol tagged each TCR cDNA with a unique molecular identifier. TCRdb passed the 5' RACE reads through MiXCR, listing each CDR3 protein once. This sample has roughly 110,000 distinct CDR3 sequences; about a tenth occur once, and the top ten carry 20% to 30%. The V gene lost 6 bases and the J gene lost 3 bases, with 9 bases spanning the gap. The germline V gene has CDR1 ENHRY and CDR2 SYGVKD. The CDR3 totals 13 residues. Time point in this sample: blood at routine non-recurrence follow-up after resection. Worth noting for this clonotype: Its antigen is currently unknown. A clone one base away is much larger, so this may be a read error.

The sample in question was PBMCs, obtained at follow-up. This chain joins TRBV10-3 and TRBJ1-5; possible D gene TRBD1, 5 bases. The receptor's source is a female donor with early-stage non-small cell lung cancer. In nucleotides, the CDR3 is TGTGCCATCAGCGGGGCAGACAATCAGCCCCAGCATTTT. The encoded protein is CAISGADNQPQHF.